The 7 T cell receptor beta chains listed next were all sequenced from one sample in a study of OX40 agonist ivuxolimab in advanced cancers. Assay used: immunoSEQ multiplex PCR; TCRdb lists only in-frame clones, some missing. Among some 41,000 clones listed, about nine tenths were seen once. Sequencing used CD4+ or CD8+ T cells sorted from blood, obtained in a trial of the OX40 agonist ivuxolimab. Receptors originate from an adult with an advanced solid tumor such as melanoma, head and neck, liver or kidney cancer.

The CDR3 DNA is TGTGCCAGCAGCTTGGCACTAGTCCACGGGGAGCTGTTTTTT. Translation gives CASSLALVHGELFF. This rearrangement joins TRBV5-6 to TRBJ2-2; TRBD2 might be the D (5 bases). Germline CDR1 is SGHDT and CDR2 is YYEEEE. V was trimmed by 0 bases and J by 7 bases, leaving 10 bases between them. The CDR3 runs 14 residues.

This clone was counted once. The chain links TRBV7-2 to TRBJ2-1; tentatively, D is TRBD1 (5 bases). The CDR3 has 14 residues. Trimming removed 1 base at V and 7 bases at J, with 11 bases between. Germline V gives CDR1 SGHTA, CDR2 FQGNSA. CDR3 loop: CASSLDSKGNEQFF. The DNA of the CDR3 is TGTGCCAGCAGCTTAGATTCGAAGGGGAATGAGCAGTTCTTC.

The genes are TRBV28 and TRBJ2-3, with unresolved D. The CDR3 runs 12 residues. Germline CDR1 is MDHEN and CDR2 is SYDVKM. V lost 2 bases, J lost 5 bases, and 5 bases lay in between. The CDR3 is CASSLGQDTQYF. CDR3 sequence (DNA): TGTGCCAGCAGTTTAGGGCAAGATACGCAGTATTTT.

The chain is built from TRBV4-1 and TRBJ2-2; the D gene is possibly TRBD1 (6 bases). Germline V gives CDR1 MGHRA, CDR2 YSYEKL. This CDR3 has 17 amino acids. Trimming cost V 1 base and J 7 bases, with 19 bases left between them. The DNA of the CDR3 is TGCGCCAGCAGCCAAGCCATGCCCGACAGGTTTTACGGGGAGCTGTTTTTT. Residues: CASSQAMPDRFYGELFF.

CDR3 DNA sequence: TGTGCCAGCAGTGAAGCGGAAGGTTTAGAGCAGTACTTC. The encoded protein is CASSEAEGLEQYF. The V call is TRBV6-5, the J call TRBJ2-7, with D possibly matching TRBD2 (5 bases). The CDR3 is 13 amino acids. The germline V and J ends were trimmed by 5 bases and 7 bases, with 15 bases remaining between them. Germline-derived CDR1 and CDR2 are MNHEY and SVGAGI.

This clone has a single count. The CDR3 region has the DNA TGTGCCAGCAGTGAAGGACAGGTGGGGGGTCAAGAGACCCAGTACTTC. Translated, it gives CASSEGQVGGQETQYF. The rearrangement uses TRBV2 and TRBJ2-5; D may match TRBD1 or TRBD2 (6 bases each). Trimming left V 1 base short and J 2 bases short, with 14 bases between. Germline V CDR1 and CDR2: SNHLY, FYNNEI. This CDR3 comprises 16 residues.

J is TRBJ1-2 and V is TRBV4-1; D might be TRBD1 (5 bases). V shed 2 bases and J shed 4 bases, with 14 bases lying between them. The CDR3 totals 15 residues. The germline V gene has CDR1 MGHRA and CDR2 YSYEKL. Written as DNA, the CDR3 is TGCGCCAGCAGCCAACGGTTTCAGGGTGCCTATGGCTACACCTTC. This sequence encodes CASSQRFQGAYGYTF.